The clone carrying this T cell receptor beta chain was counted a few times. Its target is unknown. The germline V gene encodes CDR1 LGHDT and CDR2 YNNKEL (reference sequence). J was trimmed by 1 base and V by 3 bases; bases with no gene match: 9. The CDR3 sequence is 16 residues long. This record comes from a study of response to subunit inactivated influenza vaccine. The study's findings and limits: The authors proposed limited new T cell recruitment per seasonal influenza vaccination.

MiXCR, run by TCRdb on the RT-PCR reads, gives a single entry per CDR3 protein. The data show about 500,000 distinct CDR3 sequences, approximately 15% seen once. The source was CD4+ T cells sorted from PBMCs, collected about 23 months after vaccination. The sequence was collected from a man aged 50-75 years who received an inactivated influenza vaccine. This chain connects TRBV3-1 to TRBJ2-7, with TRBD1 matching 7 bases. The CDR3 here is CASSQGSGQNSYEQYF. CDR3 sequence (DNA): TGTGCCAGCAGCCAGGGGTCGGGACAGAATTCCTACGAGCAGTACTTC.